These 23 T cell receptor beta chains were sequenced from one sample in a study of blood T cell repertoires in COVID-19. Profiling relied on immunoSEQ multiplex PCR, and the TCRdb table lists in-frame clones only, not all of them. The repertoire consists of roughly 300,000 clones, with around nine tenths occurring once and the leading ten covering over 1.5%. What was sequenced was peripheral blood. The receptor set was obtained from a woman aged 25 to 45 with COVID-19, enrolled during active disease.

Written as DNA, the CDR3 is TGTGCCAGCAGTGAATGGCGGAATGAGCAGTTCTTC. Its protein product is CASSEWRNEQFF. The chain combines TRBV6-1 with TRBJ2-1; no reliable D call. Germline V lookup: CDR1 MNHNS, CDR2 SASEGT. V lost 2 bases, J lost 7 bases, and 6 bases lay in between. The CDR3 is 12 residues long.

The rearrangement links TRBV29-1 to TRBJ1-2; TRBD1 matches 8 bases. The V gene end was trimmed by 4 bases and the J gene end by 0 bases; junction bases not matched to a gene: 7. The CDR3 runs to 15 residues. Germline-derived CDR1 and CDR2 are SQVTM and ANQGSEA. CDR3 bases: TGCAGCGTTGTTTCAGGACAGGGTGCTAACTATGGCTACACCTTC. Protein: CSVVSGQGANYGYTF.

The rearrangement uses TRBV18 and TRBJ1-3; TRBD1 aligns across 7 bases. Germline lookup yields CDR1 KGHSH and CDR2 LQKENI. The length of the CDR3 is 15 residues. V was clipped by 6 bases and J by 1 base; unmatched bases: 6. In nucleotides, the CDR3 is TGTGCCAGCTCCTTGGACAGGTTATCTGGAAACACCATATATTTT. It yields the protein CASSLDRLSGNTIYF. Drawing the rest from reference TRBV18 and TRBJ1-3, the complete variable domain is NAGVMQNPRHLVRRRGQEARLRCSPMKGHSHVYWYRQLPEEGLKFMVYLQKENIIDESGMPKERFSAEFPKEGPSILRIQQVVRGDSAAYFCASSLDRLSGNTIYFGEGSWLTVV.

This chain links TRBV28 with TRBJ2-1, with 9 nucleotides matching TRBD2. The CDR3 consists of 14 residues. The junction had 1 base not matched to a gene; V was cut back by 3 bases and J by 4 bases. Germline loops: CDR1 MDHEN, CDR2 SYDVKM. CDR3 protein: CASSLAGGYNEQFF. The CDR3 DNA sequence: TGTGCCAGCAGTTTGGCGGGGGGGTACAATGAGCAGTTCTTC.

The rearrangement uses TRBV7-2 and TRBJ2-2, with D hard to call. CDR1 and CDR2 (germline): SGHTA, FQGNSA. The V end was cut by 2 bases, the J end by 0 bases, with 13 bases between. The CDR3 is 17 amino acids. This CDR3 reads CASSLNLGQPNTGELFF. The DNA for the CDR3 is TGTGCCAGCAGCTTAAATCTGGGCCAGCCGAACACCGGGGAGCTGTTTTTT.

The chain has TRBV7-8 and TRBJ2-5, with 9 nucleotides matching TRBD1. The CDR3 extends over 14 amino acids. Germline lookup yields CDR1 SGHVS and CDR2 FQNEAQ. V trimming: 7 bases; J trimming: 5 bases; junction bases outside the gene matches: 8. CDR3 sequence: CASIPGTGLETQYF. The DNA for the CDR3 is TGTGCCAGCATCCCCGGGACAGGGTTGGAGACCCAGTACTTC.

V usage is TRBV19 and J usage is TRBJ2-5, with TRBD1 as a possible D gene (6 bases). Germline lookup yields CDR1 LNHDA and CDR2 SQIVND (reference sequence). Deletions cut 3 bases from V and 7 bases from J, with 15 bases between. The CDR3 extends over 14 amino acids. The CDR3 here is CASSMIGQQLTQYF. As DNA, the CDR3 is TGTGCCAGTAGTATGATCGGACAGCAACTGACCCAGTACTTC.

The CDR3 sequence: CASSLGVEGQGEVLFF. The CDR3 nucleotides read TGTGCCAGCAGCTTAGGGGTAGAGGGACAGGGAGAGGTTCTGTTTTTT. The chain employs TRBV7-2 and TRBJ1-4; 9 nucleotides match TRBD1. CDR3 size: 16 residues. The germline gives CDR1 SGHTA, CDR2 FQGNSA. The V gene end was trimmed by 1 base and the J gene end by 14 bases; junction bases not matched to a gene: 14.

The chain uses TRBV18 and TRBJ2-7; 9 bases are a match to TRBD2. This CDR3 region has 14 residues. CDR1 and CDR2 (germline): KGHSH, LQKENI. The ends lost 6 bases at V and 6 bases at J; junction bases unmatched: 9. This CDR3 is CASSLGLATSEQYV. For the CDR3, the DNA is TGTGCCAGCTCCCTAGGACTAGCGACTTCCGAGCAGTACGTC.

V usage is TRBV29-1 and J usage is TRBJ1-1, with 7 bases fitting TRBD1. V was clipped by 6 bases and J by 0 bases; unmatched bases: 10. The CDR3 covers 15 residues. Germline V lookup: CDR1 SQVTM, CDR2 ANQGSEA. CDR3 nucleotide sequence: TGCAGCGTCCCGGGACAGTTAAATATGAACACTGAAGCTTTCTTT. This translates into CSVPGQLNMNTEAFF. Supplemented by reference TRBV29-1 and TRBJ1-1, the full variable domain reads SAVISQKPSRDICQRGTSLTIQCQVDSQVTMMFWYRQQPGQSLTLIATANQGSEATYESGFVIDKFPISRPNLTFSTLTVSNMSPEDSSIYLCSVPGQLNMNTEAFFGQGTRLTVV.

The chain links TRBV4-2 to TRBJ2-7, with unresolved D. Germline CDR1 is LGHNA and CDR2 is YNFKEQ. This CDR3 contains 13 residues. V dropped 0 bases and J dropped 3 bases, with 6 bases sitting between them. DNA of the CDR3: TGTGCCAGCAGCCAAGACAGACTCTACGAGCAGTACTTC. Its protein product is CASSQDRLYEQYF.

The V call is TRBV7-9, the J call TRBJ1-2; 9 nucleotides align to TRBD1. This CDR3 is 14 amino acids long. The junction had 6 bases not matched to a gene; V was cut back by 4 bases and J by 6 bases. The germline gives CDR1 SEHNR, CDR2 FQNEAQ (reference sequence). As DNA, the CDR3 is TGTGCCAGCAGCTCATGGGACAGGGCTAATGGCTACACCTTC. Its translation is CASSSWDRANGYTF.

A single count supports this clone. The chain recombines TRBV18 with TRBJ2-2; tentatively, D is TRBD1 (6 bases). The CDR3 consists of 15 residues. V shed 1 base and J shed 2 bases, with 8 bases lying between them. Looked up from germline, CDR1 is KGHSH and CDR2 is LQKENI. The CDR3 DNA sequence: TGTGCCAGCTCACCACGGGACATAAACACCGGGGAGCTGTTTTTT. Translating it yields CASSPRDINTGELFF.

The rearrangement joins TRBV18 to TRBJ1-1; D ambiguous. Per the germline V gene, CDR1 is KGHSH and CDR2 is LQKENI. The length of the CDR3 is 15 residues. V shed 3 bases and J shed 1 base, with 12 bases lying between them. CDR3 residues: CASSPGEGPNTEAFF. CDR3 DNA sequence: TGTGCCAGCTCACCTGGAGAGGGCCCGAACACTGAAGCTTTCTTT.

V usage is TRBV9 and J usage is TRBJ2-2; D remains unclear. The CDR3 totals 16 residues. Germline V gene lookup returns CDR1 SGDLS and CDR2 YYNGEE. Trimming cost V 4 bases and J 5 bases, with 18 bases left between them. CDR3 amino acids: CASSPASGGGTGELFF. CDR3 coding DNA: TGTGCCAGCAGCCCGGCGTCCGGCGGTGGGACCGGGGAGCTGTTTTTT.

The genes are TRBV15 and TRBJ2-4; unclear D gene. CDR3 length: 14 amino acids. Germline assignment: CDR1 LNHNV and CDR2 YYDKDF (reference sequence). Trimming removed 0 bases from V and 9 bases from J, with 12 bases in between. CDR3 residues: CATSRDKSRGIQYF. CDR3 DNA sequence: TGTGCCACCAGCAGAGATAAATCTCGAGGCATTCAGTACTTC.

The rearrangement joins TRBV6-4 to TRBJ2-2; D might be TRBD1 (5 bases). V lost 4 bases and J lost 5, with 8 bases in between. The CDR3 extends over 13 amino acids. CDR1 and CDR2 (germline): MRHNA, SNTAGT. In DNA form, the CDR3 reads TGTGCCAGCAGTGGGGGCGAGACCGGGGAGCTGTTTTTT. Its translation: CASSGGETGELFF.

The genes are TRBV2 and TRBJ1-1; D gene unclear. The CDR3 consists of 17 residues. Germline V gene data show CDR1 as SNHLY and CDR2 as FYNNEI. With 4 bases removed from V and 4 bases from J, the gap between germline ends came to 22 bases. The CDR3 loop is CASSGLVGLGGITEAFF. The CDR3 bases are TGTGCCAGCAGTGGTCTGGTAGGACTGGGAGGGATCACTGAAGCTTTCTTT.

The rearrangement joins TRBV6-1 to TRBJ1-2, with unresolved D. The CDR3 runs 14 residues. The ends were cut back, 1 base at V and 3 bases at J, with 9 bases in the middle. The germline V gene encodes CDR1 MNHNS and CDR2 SASEGT. CDR3 in DNA: TGTGCCAGCAGTGAAGTGGACGGGGACTATGGCTACACCTTC. This encodes CASSEVDGDYGYTF.

The V gene is TRBV11-2, the J gene TRBJ2-5; TRBD2 aligns across 9 bases. The CDR3 is 18 amino acids. V gave up 3 bases and J gave up 3 bases; unmatched junction bases: 14. Germline CDR1 SGHAT, CDR2 FQNNGV. The DNA for the CDR3 is TGTGCCAGCAGCTTGGAGCGGGTTCGCGGGGGGGCCAAAGAGACCCAGTACTTC. Translating gives CASSLERVRGGAKETQYF.

The rearrangement joins TRBV27 to TRBJ1-6; no definite D call. V was cut by 4 bases and J by 4 bases, with 2 bases left in between. The CDR3 totals 12 residues. Germline V gene lookup returns CDR1 MNHEY and CDR2 SMNVEV (reference sequence). The CDR3 region is CASSSYNSPLHF. CDR3 nucleotide sequence: TGTGCCAGCAGTTCGTATAATTCACCCCTCCACTTT.

The rearrangement links TRBV28 to TRBJ2-7; D may be TRBD1 (7 bases). V was pared by 6 bases and J by 0 bases, with 15 bases between. Germline V gene data show CDR1 as MDHEN and CDR2 as SYDVKM. This CDR3 spans 15 amino acids. CDR3 in amino acids: CASRSGGYPSYEQYF. The DNA of the CDR3 is TGTGCCAGCAGATCAGGGGGGTACCCCTCCTACGAGCAGTACTTC.

The gene calls are TRBV12-3 or TRBV12-4 and TRBJ1-1; TRBD1 matches at 11 bases. The junction had 4 bases not matched to a gene; V was cut back by 7 bases and J by 6 bases. This CDR3 has 13 amino acids. CDR3 sequence (DNA): TGTGCCAGCACCCCGGACAGGGGGCCTGAAGCTTTCTTT. Translated, it gives CASTPDRGPEAFF.